These 10 T cell receptor beta chains came from one sample sequenced in a study of blood T cell repertoires in COVID-19. Profiled with immunoSEQ multiplex PCR; TCRdb holds only in-frame clones, not every one. The data hold over 95,000 clones, with approximately 84% observed a single time. Input material: peripheral blood. The receptors were gathered from a woman between 35 and 50 years old with acute or convalescent COVID-19.

The chain combines TRBV7-8 with TRBJ1-1; maybe TRBD1 (6 bases). Trimming left V 3 bases short and J 8 bases short, with 19 bases between. Germline V gene data show CDR1 as SGHVS and CDR2 as FQNEAQ. This CDR3 has 15 residues. CDR3 DNA sequence: TGTGCCAGCAGCTTCGGGGACACCAGAGGACTGGAAGCTTTCTTT. Its translation is CASSFGDTRGLEAFF.

This chain links TRBV6-5 with TRBJ1-5; TRBD1 agrees at 10 bases. This CDR3 contains 15 residues. Germline CDR1 MNHEY, CDR2 SVGAGI. J was trimmed by 5 bases and V by 6 bases; bases with no gene match: 7. For the CDR3, the DNA is TGTGCCAGCAGGGGTCCCGGGACAGGGGATCAGCCCCAGCATTTT. Amino acid sequence: CASRGPGTGDQPQHF.

About this clone: The junction differs from germline at one of its ends, possibly a read error. The V and J genes are TRBV7-2 and TRBJ2-7, with 9 positions matching TRBD2. From germline, CDR1 is SGHTA and CDR2 FQGNSA. This CDR3 is 14 amino acids long. In nucleotides, the CDR3 is TGTGCCAGCAGCCTAGCGGGGAGCTCCTACGAGCAGTACTTC. Translation: CASSLAGSSYEQYF.

The chain has TRBV7-3 and TRBJ2-5; the D gene is possibly TRBD2 (7 bases). This CDR3 region has 13 residues. The ends were cut back, 4 bases at V and 6 bases at J, with 12 bases in the middle. From germline, CDR1 is SGHTA and CDR2 FQGTGA. CDR3 region: CASSSDGGQTQYF. CDR3 DNA sequence: TGTGCCAGCAGCTCTGACGGGGGGCAGACCCAGTACTTC.

J is TRBJ2-7 and V is TRBV15, with a possible D match to TRBD1 (5 bases). Trimming removed 5 bases from V and 7 bases from J, with 12 bases in between. Per the germline V gene, CDR1 is LNHNV and CDR2 is YYDKDF (reference sequence). This CDR3 comprises 12 residues. In DNA, the CDR3 is TGTGCCACCAGCGGGGCTCTCTCGGAGCAGTACTTC. Its translation is CATSGALSEQYF.

The DNA of the CDR3 is TGTGCCAGCAGTTACACCCCCCGACTAGCACAAACCTACGAGCAGTACTTC. It encodes CASSYTPRLAQTYEQYF. The rearrangement uses TRBV6-7 and TRBJ2-7; 7 bases fit TRBD2. TRBV6-7 is an ORF; its function is uncertain. The CDR3 is made up of 17 amino acids. J gave up 2 bases and V 2 bases, and 12 bases lay outside the gene matches.

This chain joins TRBV6-5 and TRBJ1-1; D remains unclear. The V gene lost 7 bases and the J gene lost 1 base, with 10 bases spanning the gap. This CDR3 region has 13 residues. From germline, CDR1 is MNHEY and CDR2 SVGAGI. For the CDR3, the DNA is TGTGCCAGCACTAAACCCGGGAACACTGAAGCTTTCTTT. It encodes CASTKPGNTEAFF.

J is TRBJ1-3 and V is TRBV5-1; D possibly corresponds to TRBD1 (5 bases). The CDR3 length is 16 residues. Trimming took 8 bases from V and 4 from J, leaving 22 bases between them. Germline CDR1 is SGHRS and CDR2 is YFSETQ. CDR3 region: CASSLHNSGSGNTIYF. For the CDR3, the DNA is TGCGCCAGTTCTTTACACAATTCAGGGTCCGGAAACACCATATATTTT.

The gene calls are TRBV30 and TRBJ2-3; 8 positions match TRBD1. Germline trimming cut 2 bases from V and 1 base from J; bases unmatched to any gene: 14. In germline, CDR1 is GTSNPN, CDR2 SVGIG (reference sequence). This CDR3 spans 18 amino acids. The CDR3 DNA sequence: TGTGCCTGGAGTAACCTTAGACAGGGGCGAGGGGGCACAGATACGCAGTATTTT. The encoded protein is CAWSNLRQGRGGTDTQYF.

The rearrangement uses TRBV2 and TRBJ2-3, with D possibly matching TRBD1 (6 bases). Germline values: CDR1 SNHLY, CDR2 FYNNEI. V lost 0 bases to trimming and J lost 1 base, with 11 bases between them. The CDR3 is 16 residues long. The CDR3 sequence: CASSEAQGRGTDTQYF. CDR3 nucleotides: TGTGCCAGCAGTGAAGCGCAGGGGCGAGGCACAGATACGCAGTATTTT.